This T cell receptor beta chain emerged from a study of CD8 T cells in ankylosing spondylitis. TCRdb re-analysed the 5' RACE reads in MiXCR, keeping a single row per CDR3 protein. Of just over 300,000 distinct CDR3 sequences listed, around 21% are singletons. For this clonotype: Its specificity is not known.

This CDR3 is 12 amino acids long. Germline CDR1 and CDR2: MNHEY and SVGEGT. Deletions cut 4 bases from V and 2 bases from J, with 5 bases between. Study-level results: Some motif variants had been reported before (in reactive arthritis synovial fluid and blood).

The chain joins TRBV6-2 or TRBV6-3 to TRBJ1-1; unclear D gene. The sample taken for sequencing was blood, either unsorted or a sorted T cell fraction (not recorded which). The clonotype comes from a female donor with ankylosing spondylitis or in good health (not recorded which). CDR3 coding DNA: TGTGCCAGCAGTTCCATTAACACTGAAGCTTTCTTT. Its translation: CASSSINTEAFF.